This T cell receptor beta chain appears in the sequencing data of a study of cytomegalovirus exposure and HLA in healthy donors. Study-wide findings and caveats: When analyzed later, a missense DCLRE1C variant was found to be linked to TCR beta V- and J-gene trimming.

Vbeta (60) and Jbeta (13) primers were used in the PCR. Sequencing was performed with immunoSEQ multiplex PCR; in TCRdb, only in-frame clones are kept and a portion is missing. The table has more than 130,000 clones, over 70% seen once. The CDR3 runs to 14 residues. The V gene's germline CDR1 is MNHEY and CDR2 SVGAGI. Germline trimming cut 6 bases from V and 6 bases from J; bases unmatched to any gene: 6. On this clone itself: Its antigen remains unknown.

The rearrangement joins TRBV6-5 to TRBJ2-2, with 8 bases fitting TRBD1. Material for sequencing was PBMCs. The clonotype comes from a man aged 35 to 55 in good health and CMV-seropositive. The CDR3 here is CASSLMGQAGELFF. The CDR3 coding sequence is TGTGCCAGCAGCCTAATGGGACAGGCCGGGGAGCTGTTTTTT.